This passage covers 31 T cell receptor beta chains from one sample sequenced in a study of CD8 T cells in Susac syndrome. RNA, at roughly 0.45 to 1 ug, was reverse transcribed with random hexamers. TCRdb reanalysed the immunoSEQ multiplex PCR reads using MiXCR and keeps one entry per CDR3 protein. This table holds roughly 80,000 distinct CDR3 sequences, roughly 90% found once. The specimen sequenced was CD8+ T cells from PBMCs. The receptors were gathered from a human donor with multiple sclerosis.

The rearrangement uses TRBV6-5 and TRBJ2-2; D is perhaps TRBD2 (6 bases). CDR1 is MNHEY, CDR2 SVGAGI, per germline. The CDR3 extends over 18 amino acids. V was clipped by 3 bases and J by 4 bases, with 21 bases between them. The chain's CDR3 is CASSYLAPTTWGTGELFF. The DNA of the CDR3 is TGTGCCAGCAGTTATCTAGCGCCGACCACCTGGGGCACCGGGGAGCTGTTTTTT.

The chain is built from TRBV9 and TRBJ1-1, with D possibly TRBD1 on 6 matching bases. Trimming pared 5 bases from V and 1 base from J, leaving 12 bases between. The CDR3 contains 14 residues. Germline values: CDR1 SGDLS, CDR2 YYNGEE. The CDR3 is CASSDPGQNTEAFF. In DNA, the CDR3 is TGTGCCAGCAGTGATCCGGGACAGAACACTGAAGCTTTCTTT.

CDR3 amino acids: CATRGSYNEQFF. CDR3 nucleotide sequence: TGTGCCACCAGAGGGTCCTACAATGAGCAGTTCTTC. The chain employs TRBV15 and TRBJ2-1; D uncertain. The CDR3 runs to 12 residues. Per the germline V gene, CDR1 is LNHNV and CDR2 is YYDKDF (reference sequence). Trimming left V 6 bases short and J 1 base short, with 4 bases between.

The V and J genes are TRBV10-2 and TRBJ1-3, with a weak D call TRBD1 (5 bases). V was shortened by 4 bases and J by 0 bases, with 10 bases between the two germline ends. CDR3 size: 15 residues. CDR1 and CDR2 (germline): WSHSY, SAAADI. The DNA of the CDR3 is TGCGCCAGCAGTGGGGACGAAAACTCTGGAAACACCATATATTTT. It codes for CASSGDENSGNTIYF.

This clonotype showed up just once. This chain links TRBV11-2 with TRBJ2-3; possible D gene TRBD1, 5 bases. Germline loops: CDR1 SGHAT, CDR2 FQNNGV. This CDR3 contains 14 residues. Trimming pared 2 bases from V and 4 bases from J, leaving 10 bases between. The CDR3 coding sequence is TGTGCCAGCAGCTTATTCCAGGGCGCAGATACGCAGTATTTT. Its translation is CASSLFQGADTQYF. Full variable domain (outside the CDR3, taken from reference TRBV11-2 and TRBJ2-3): EAGVAQSPRYKIIEKRQSVAFWCNPISGHATLYWYQQILGQGPKLLIQFQNNGVVDDSQLPKDRFSAERLKGVDSTLKIQPAKLEDSAVYLCASSLFQGADTQYFGPGTRLTVL.

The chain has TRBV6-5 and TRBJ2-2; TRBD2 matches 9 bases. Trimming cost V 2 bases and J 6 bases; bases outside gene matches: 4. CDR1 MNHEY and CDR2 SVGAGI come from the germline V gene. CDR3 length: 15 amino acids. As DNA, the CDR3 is TGTGCCAGCAGTTACGGGACTAGCCCGGCCGGGGAGCTGTTTTTT. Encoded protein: CASSYGTSPAGELFF.

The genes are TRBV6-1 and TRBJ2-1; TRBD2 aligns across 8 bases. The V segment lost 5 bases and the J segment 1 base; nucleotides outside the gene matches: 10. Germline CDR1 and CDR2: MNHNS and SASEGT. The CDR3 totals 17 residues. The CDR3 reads CASSTAKAGVSYNEQFF. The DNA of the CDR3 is TGTGCCAGCAGTACAGCCAAAGCGGGAGTTTCCTACAATGAGCAGTTCTTC.

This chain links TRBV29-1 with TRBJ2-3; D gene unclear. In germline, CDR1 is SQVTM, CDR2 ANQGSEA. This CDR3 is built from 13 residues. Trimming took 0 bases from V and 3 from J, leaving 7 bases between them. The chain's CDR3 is CSVEDLGTDTQYF. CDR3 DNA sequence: TGCAGCGTTGAAGATCTTGGTACAGATACGCAGTATTTT.

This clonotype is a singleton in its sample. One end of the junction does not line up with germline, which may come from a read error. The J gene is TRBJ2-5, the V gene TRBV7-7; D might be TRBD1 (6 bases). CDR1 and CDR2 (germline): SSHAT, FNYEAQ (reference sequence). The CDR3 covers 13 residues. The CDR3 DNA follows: TGTGCTAGCAGCTTACAGGGACCGGAGACCCAGTACTTC. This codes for CASSLQGPETQYF.

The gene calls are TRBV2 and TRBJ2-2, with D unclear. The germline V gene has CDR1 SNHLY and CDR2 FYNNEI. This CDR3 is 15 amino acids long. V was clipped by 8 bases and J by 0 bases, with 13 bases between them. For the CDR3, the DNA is TGTGCCAGCCCTTCACAACCCGCGAACACCGGGGAGCTGTTTTTT. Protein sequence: CASPSQPANTGELFF.

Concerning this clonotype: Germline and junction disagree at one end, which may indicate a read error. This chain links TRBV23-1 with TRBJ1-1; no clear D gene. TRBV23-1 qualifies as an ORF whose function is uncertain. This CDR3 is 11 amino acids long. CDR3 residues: CASGHNRLLSF. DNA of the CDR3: TGCGCCAGCGGCCACAATAGGTTGCTTTCTTTT.

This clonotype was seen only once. DNA for the CDR3: TGTGCCAGCAGCCCCCGGGGGAACCTTAATGAAAAACTGTTTTTT. This sequence encodes CASSPRGNLNEKLFF. The chain is built from TRBV3-1 and TRBJ1-4, with D maybe TRBD1 (5 bases). Germline assignment: CDR1 LGHDT and CDR2 YNNKEL (reference sequence). Trimming cost V 4 bases and J 4 bases, with 13 bases left between them. This CDR3 is built from 15 residues.

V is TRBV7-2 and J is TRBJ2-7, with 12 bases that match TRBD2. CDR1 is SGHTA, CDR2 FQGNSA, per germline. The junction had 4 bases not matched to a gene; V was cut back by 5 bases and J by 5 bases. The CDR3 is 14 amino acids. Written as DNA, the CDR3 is TGTGCCAGCAGCCCGCGACTAGCGGGGGACGAGCAGTACTTC. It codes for CASSPRLAGDEQYF.

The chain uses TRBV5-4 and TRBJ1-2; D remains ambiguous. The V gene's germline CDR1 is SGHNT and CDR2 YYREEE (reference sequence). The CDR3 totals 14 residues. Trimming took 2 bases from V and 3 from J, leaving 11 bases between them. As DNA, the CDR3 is TGTGCCAGCAGCTTCAGAGGGCTTGACTATGGCTACACCTTC. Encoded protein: CASSFRGLDYGYTF.

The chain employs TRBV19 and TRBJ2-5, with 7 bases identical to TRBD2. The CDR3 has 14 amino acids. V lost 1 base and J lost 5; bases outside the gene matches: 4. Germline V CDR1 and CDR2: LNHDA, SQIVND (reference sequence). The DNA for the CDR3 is TGTGCCAGTAGTATAGGACTAGCCATGGAGACCCAGTACTTC. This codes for CASSIGLAMETQYF.

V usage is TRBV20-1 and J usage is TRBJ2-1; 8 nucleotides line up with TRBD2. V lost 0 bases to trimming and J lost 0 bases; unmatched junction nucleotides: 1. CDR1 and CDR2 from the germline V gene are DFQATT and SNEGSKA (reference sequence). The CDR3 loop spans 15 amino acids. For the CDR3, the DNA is TGCAGTGCTAGAGAGCTAGCGGGCTCCTACAATGAGCAGTTCTTC. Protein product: CSARELAGSYNEQFF.

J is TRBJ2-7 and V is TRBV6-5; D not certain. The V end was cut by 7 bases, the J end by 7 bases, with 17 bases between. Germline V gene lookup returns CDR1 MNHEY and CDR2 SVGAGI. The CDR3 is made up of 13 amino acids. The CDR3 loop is CASKVPGLGEQYF. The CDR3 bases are TGTGCCAGCAAGGTTCCGGGCCTTGGGGAGCAGTACTTC.

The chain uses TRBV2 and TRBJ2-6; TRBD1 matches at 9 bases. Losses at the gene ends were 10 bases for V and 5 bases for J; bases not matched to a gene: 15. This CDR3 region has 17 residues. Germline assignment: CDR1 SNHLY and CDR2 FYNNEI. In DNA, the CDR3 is TGTGCCACCTGGGACCAGGACAGGGGAAGTTGGGCCAACGTCCTGACTTTC. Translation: CATWDQDRGSWANVLTF.

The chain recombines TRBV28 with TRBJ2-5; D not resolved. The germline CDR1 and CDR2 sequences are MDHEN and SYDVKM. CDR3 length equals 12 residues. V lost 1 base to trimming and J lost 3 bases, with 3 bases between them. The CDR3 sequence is CASSLFKETQYF. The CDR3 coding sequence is TGTGCCAGCAGTTTATTTAAAGAGACCCAGTACTTC.

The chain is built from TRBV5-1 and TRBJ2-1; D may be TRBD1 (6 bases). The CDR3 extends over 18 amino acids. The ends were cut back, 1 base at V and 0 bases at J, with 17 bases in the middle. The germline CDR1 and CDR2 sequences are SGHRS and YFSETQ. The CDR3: CASSLTGPNGRSYNEQFF. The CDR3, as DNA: TGCGCCAGCAGCTTGACAGGGCCTAACGGACGCTCCTACAATGAGCAGTTCTTC.

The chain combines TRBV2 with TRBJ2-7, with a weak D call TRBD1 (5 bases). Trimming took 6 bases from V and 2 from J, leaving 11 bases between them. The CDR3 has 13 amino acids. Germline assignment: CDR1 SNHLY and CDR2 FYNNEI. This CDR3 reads CASSVTGAYEQYF. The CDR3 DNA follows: TGTGCCAGCAGCGTTACAGGAGCCTACGAGCAGTACTTC.

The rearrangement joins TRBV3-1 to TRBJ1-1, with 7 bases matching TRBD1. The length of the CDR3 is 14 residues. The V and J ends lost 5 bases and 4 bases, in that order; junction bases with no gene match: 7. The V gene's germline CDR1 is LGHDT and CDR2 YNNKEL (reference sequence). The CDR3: CASSSGGGSTEAFF. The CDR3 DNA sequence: TGTGCCAGCAGCTCAGGGGGAGGGTCCACTGAAGCTTTCTTT.

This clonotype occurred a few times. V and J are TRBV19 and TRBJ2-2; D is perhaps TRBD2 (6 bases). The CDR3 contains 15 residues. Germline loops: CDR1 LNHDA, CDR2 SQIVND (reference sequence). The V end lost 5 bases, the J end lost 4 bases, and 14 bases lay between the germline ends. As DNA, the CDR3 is TGTGCCAGTAGTCTGTGGAGGGAGGTCACCGGGGAGCTGTTTTTT. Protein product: CASSLWREVTGELFF.

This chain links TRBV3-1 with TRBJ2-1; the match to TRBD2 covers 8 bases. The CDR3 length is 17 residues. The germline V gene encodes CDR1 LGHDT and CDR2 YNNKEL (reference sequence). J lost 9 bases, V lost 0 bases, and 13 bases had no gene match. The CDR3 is CASSQDWETSVFVEQFF. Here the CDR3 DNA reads TGTGCCAGCAGCCAAGATTGGGAGACTAGCGTTTTCGTTGAGCAGTTCTTC.

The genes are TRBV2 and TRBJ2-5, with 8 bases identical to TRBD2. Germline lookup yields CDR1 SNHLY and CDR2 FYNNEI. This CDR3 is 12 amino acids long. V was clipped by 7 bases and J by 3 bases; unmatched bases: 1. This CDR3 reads CASTGGEETQYF. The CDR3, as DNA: TGTGCCAGCACGGGGGGGGAAGAGACCCAGTACTTC.

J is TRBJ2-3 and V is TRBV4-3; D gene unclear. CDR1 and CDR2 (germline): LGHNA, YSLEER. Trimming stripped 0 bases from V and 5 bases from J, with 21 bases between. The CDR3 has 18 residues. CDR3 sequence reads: CASSQEPPGPGFRDTQYF. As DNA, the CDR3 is TGCGCCAGCAGCCAAGAACCCCCGGGCCCTGGGTTTAGAGATACGCAGTATTTT.

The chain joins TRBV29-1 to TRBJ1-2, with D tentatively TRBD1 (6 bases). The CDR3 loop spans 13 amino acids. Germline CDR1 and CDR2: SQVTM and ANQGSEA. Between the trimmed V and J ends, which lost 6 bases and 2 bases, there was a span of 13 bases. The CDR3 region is CSVAETGNYGYTF. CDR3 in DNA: TGCAGCGTCGCCGAGACAGGCAACTATGGCTACACCTTC.

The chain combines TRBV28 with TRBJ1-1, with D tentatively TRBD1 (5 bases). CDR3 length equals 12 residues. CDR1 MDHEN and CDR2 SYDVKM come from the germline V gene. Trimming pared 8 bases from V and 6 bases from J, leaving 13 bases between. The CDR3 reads CASVFPGSEAFF. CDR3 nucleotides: TGTGCCAGCGTATTCCCAGGGTCTGAAGCTTTCTTT. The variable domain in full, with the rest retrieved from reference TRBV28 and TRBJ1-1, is DVKVTQSSRYLVKRTGEKVFLECVQDMDHENMFWYRQDPGLGLRLIYFSYDVKMKEKGDIPEGYSVSREKKERFSLILESASTNQTSMYLCASVFPGSEAFFGQGTRLTVV.

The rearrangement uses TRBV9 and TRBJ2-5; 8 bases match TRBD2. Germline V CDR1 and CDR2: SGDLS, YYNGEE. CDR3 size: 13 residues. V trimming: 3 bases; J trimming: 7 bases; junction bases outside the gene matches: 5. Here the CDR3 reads CASSGGLDGTQYF. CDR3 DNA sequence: TGTGCCAGCAGCGGGGGACTAGACGGGACCCAGTACTTC.

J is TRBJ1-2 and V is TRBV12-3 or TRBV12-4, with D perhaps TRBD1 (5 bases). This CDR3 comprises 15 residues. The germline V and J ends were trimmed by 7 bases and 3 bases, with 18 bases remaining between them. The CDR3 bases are TGTGCCAGCACCAACCCGGGGACGGACTACTATGGCTACACCTTC. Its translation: CASTNPGTDYYGYTF.

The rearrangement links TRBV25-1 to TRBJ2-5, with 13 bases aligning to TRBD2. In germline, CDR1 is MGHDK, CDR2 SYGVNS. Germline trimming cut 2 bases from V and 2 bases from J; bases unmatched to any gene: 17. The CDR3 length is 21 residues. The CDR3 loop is CASSEKQGGDRLAGGQETQYF. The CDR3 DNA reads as TGTGCCAGCAGTGAAAAGCAAGGGGGAGACCGACTAGCGGGAGGTCAAGAGACCCAGTACTTC.